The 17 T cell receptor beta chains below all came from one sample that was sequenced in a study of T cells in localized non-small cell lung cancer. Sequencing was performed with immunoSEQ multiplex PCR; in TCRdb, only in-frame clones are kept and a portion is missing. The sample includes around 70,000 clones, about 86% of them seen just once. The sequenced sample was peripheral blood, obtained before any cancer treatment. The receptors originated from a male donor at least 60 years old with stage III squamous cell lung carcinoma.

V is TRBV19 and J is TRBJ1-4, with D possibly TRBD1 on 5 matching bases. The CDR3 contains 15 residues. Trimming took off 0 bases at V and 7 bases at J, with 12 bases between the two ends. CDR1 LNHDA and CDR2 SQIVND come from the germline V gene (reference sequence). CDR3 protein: CASSIDGDRSEKLFF. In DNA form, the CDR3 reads TGTGCCAGTAGTATAGACGGGGACCGGAGTGAAAAACTGTTTTTT.

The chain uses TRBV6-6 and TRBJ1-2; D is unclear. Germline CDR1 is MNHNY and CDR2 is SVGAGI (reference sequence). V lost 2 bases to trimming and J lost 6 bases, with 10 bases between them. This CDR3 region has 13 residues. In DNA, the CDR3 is TGTGCCAGCAGTTACGGACTTAAGGATGGCTACACCTTC. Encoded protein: CASSYGLKDGYTF.

CDR3 region: CASTPSGGAPYEQYF. DNA of the CDR3: TGTGCCAGCACCCCGAGCGGGGGGGCCCCCTACGAGCAGTACTTC. This sequence joins TRBV11-2 and TRBJ2-7; 10 bases are a match to TRBD2. Trimming at V came to 7 bases and at J to 2 bases, leaving 8 bases not matched to a gene. The CDR3 is 15 amino acids. Germline V gene lookup returns CDR1 SGHAT and CDR2 FQNNGV.

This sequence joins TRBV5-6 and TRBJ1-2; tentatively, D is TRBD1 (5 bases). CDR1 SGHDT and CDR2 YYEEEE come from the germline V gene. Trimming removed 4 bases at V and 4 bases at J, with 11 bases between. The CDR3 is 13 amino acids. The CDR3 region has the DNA TGTGCCAGCAGCAGTGACAGTCTCTATGGCTACACCTTC. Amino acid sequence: CASSSDSLYGYTF.

The CDR3 DNA is TGTGCCAGCATCCTAGGAGGACAGGGCAAGAACACCGGGGAGCTGTTTTTT. Translating gives CASILGGQGKNTGELFF. The gene calls are TRBV28 and TRBJ2-2; 8 nucleotides match TRBD1. The junction had 11 bases not matched to a gene; V was cut back by 7 bases and J by 1 base. The CDR3 extends over 17 amino acids. Germline CDR1 and CDR2: MDHEN and SYDVKM.

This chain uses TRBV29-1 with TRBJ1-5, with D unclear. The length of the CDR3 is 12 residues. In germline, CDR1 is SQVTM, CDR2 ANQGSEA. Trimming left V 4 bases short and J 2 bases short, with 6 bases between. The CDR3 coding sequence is TGCAGCGTTGCCTGGGGCAATCAGCCCCAGCATTTT. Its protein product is CSVAWGNQPQHF.

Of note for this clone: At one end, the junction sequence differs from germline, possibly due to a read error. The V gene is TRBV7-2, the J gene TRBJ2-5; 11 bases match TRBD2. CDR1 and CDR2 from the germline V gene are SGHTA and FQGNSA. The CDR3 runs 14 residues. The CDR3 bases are TGTGCCAGCAGCTTAACCTTTAGCGGGGGGGCCGGGGACTTC. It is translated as CASSLTFSGGAGDF. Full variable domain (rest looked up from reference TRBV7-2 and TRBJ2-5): GAGVSQSPSNKVTEKGKDVELRCDPISGHTALYWYRQSLGQGLEFLIYFQGNSAPDKSGLPSDRFSAERTGGSVSTLTIQRTQQEDSAVYLCASSLTFSGGAGDFGPGTRLLVL.

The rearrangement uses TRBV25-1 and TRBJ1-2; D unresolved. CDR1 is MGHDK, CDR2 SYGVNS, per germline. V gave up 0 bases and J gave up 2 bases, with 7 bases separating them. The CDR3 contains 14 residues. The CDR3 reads CASSEYRQNYGYTF. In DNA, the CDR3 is TGTGCCAGCAGTGAATACCGCCAGAACTATGGCTACACCTTC.

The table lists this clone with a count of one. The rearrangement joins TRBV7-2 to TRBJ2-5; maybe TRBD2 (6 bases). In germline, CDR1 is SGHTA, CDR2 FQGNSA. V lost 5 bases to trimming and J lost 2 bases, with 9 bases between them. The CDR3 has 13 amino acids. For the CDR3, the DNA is TGTGCCAGCAGCCGTCGGGGGCAAGAGACCCAGTACTTC. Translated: CASSRRGQETQYF.

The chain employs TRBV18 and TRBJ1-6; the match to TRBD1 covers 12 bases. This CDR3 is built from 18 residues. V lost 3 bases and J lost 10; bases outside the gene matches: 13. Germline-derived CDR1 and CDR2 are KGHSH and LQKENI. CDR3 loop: CASSPRGQGTGGRSPLHF. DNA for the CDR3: TGTGCCAGCTCACCGAGAGGACAGGGGACAGGGGGCCGGTCACCCCTCCACTTT.

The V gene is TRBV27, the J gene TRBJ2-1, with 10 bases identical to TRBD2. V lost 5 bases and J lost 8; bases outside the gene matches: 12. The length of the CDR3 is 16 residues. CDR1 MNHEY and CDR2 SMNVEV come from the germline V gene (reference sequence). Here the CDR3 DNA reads TGTGCCAGCAGTACCCTCGGACTAGCGGTGGTCGATGAGCAGTTCTTC. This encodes CASSTLGLAVVDEQFF.

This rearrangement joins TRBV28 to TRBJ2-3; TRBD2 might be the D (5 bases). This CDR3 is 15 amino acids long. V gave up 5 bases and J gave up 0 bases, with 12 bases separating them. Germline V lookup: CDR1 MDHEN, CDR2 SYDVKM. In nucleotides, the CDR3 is TGTGCCAGCAGTCGCCCGACTACTAGCACAGATACGCAGTATTTT. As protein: CASSRPTTSTDTQYF.

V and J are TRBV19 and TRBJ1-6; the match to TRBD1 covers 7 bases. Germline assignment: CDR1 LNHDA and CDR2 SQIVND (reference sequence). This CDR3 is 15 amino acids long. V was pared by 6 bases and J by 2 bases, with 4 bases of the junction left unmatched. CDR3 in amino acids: CASRKGAAYNSPLHF. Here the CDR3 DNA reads TGTGCCAGTAGGAAGGGGGCTGCCTATAATTCACCCCTCCACTTT.

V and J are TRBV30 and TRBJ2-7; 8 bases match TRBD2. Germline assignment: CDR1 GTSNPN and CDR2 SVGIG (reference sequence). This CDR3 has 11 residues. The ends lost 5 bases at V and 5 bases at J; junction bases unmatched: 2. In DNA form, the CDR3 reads TGTGCCTGGGGGCGGGGGGACGAGCAGTACTTC. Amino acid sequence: CAWGRGDEQYF. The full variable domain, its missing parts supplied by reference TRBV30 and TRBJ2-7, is SQTIHQWPATLVQPVGSPLSLECTVEGTSNPNLYWYRQAAGRGLQLLFYSVGIGQISSEVPQNLSASRPQDRQFILSSKKLLLSDSGFYLCAWGRGDEQYFGPGTRLTVT.

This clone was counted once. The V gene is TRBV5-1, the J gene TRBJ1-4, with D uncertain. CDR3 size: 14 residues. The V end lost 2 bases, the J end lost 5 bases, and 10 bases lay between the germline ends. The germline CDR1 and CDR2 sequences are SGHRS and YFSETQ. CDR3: CASSFGQRNEKLFF. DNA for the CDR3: TGCGCCAGCAGCTTTGGTCAGCGGAATGAAAAACTGTTTTTT.

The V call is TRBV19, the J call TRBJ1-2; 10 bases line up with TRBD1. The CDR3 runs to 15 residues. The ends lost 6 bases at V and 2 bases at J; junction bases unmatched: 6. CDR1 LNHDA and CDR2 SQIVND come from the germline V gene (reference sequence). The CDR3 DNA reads TGTGCCAGTAGACCCGACAGGGGGCGGAACTATGGCTACACCTTC. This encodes CASRPDRGRNYGYTF.

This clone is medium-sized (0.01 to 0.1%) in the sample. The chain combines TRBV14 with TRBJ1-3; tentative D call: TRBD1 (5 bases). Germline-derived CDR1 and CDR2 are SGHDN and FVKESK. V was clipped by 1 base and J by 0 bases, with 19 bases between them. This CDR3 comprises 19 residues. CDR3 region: CASSQGIGGQGNSGNTIYF. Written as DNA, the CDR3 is TGTGCCAGCAGCCAAGGTATTGGTGGACAAGGGAACTCTGGAAACACCATATATTTT.